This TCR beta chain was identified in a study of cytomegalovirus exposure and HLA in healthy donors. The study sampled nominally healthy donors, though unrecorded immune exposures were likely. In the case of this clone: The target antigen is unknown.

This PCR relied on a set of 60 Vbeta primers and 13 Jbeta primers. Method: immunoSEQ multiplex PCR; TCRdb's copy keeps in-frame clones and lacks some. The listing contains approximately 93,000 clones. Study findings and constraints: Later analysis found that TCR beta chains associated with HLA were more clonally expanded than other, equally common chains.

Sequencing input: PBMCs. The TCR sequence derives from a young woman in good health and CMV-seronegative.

Here the CDR3 DNA reads TGTGCCAGCAGCTCACGGACGACGGGGAGCTCTGGAAACACCATATATTTT. Encoded protein: CASSSRTTGSSGNTIYF. The gene calls are TRBV13 and TRBJ1-3, with unresolved D. This CDR3 has 17 residues. Germline loops: CDR1 PRHDT, CDR2 FYEKMQ (reference sequence). Trimming removed 4 bases from V and 0 bases from J, with 16 bases in between.